The TCR beta chain described here comes from a study of human T cells and chemical hapten exposure. Turning to the study itself: Across samples, TCR yields varied, mostly owing to small differences in pooled library volumes.

Regarding time point: healthy volunteer bleed at 2 weeks. From whole blood left unfractionated, total RNA was extracted. Study results and limitations: Those TCRs sitting above 1 in 1000 frequency stayed the same with DPC sensitization.

The library tagged each cDNA molecule with unique molecular identifiers. In the original analysis: Counts of TCRs in each sample centred on a median of about 99,000 and extended from roughly 23,000 to 700,000. TCRdb redid the calling of the RACE reads with MiXCR, one entry per CDR3 protein. The V and J calls were determined by TCRdb, not by the authors. The table shows about 130,000 distinct CDR3 sequences, with about 8.2% occurring only once. Trimming removed 2 bases from V and 5 bases from J, with 9 bases in between. The CDR3 contains 14 residues. Germline V gene lookup returns CDR1 SGHVS and CDR2 FQNEAQ. As concerns this clonotype: Its antigen is unknown.

The source of this sequence is a male donor in good health. Some clones in this sample may be carry-over from other donors' samples. The chain is built from TRBV7-8 and TRBJ2-2; D unresolved. Source material: whole blood. DNA of the CDR3: TGTGCCAGCAGCTTAAGACTGAGGACCGGGGAGCTGTTTTTT. Its translation: CASSLRLRTGELFF.